The 27 T cell receptor beta chains in this list originate from one sample, sequenced in a study of cytomegalovirus exposure and HLA in healthy donors. The study ran its PCR with 60 Vbeta and 13 Jbeta primers. Assay used: immunoSEQ multiplex PCR; TCRdb lists only in-frame clones, some missing. The data show more than 130,000 clones, roughly two thirds seen once. The source material was PBMCs. The source of these receptors is a human donor in good health.

The chain combines TRBV5-4 with TRBJ2-5; the D gene is possibly TRBD2 (6 bases). CDR1 is SGHNT, CDR2 YYREEE, per germline (reference sequence). Trimming left V 1 base short and J 1 base short, with 17 bases between. The CDR3 has 17 residues. The CDR3 DNA reads TGTGCCAGCAGCTTGAGCTGGGGTAGCGGTTTCCAAGAGACCCAGTACTTC. Translation: CASSLSWGSGFQETQYF. Full variable domain (missing parts from reference TRBV5-4 and TRBJ2-5): ETGVTQSPTHLIKTRGQQVTLRCSSQSGHNTVSWYQQALGQGPQFIFQYYREEENGRGNFPPRFSGLQFPNYSSELNVNALELDDSALYLCASSLSWGSGFQETQYFGPGTRLLVL.

The rearrangement joins TRBV7-9 to TRBJ1-5; D remains unclear. V dropped 2 bases and J dropped 2 bases, with 13 bases sitting between them. The CDR3 runs 16 residues. Germline CDR1 reads SEHNR; CDR2 reads FQNEAQ (reference sequence). This CDR3 is CASSLYSVLGNQPQHF. The CDR3 DNA follows: TGTGCCAGCAGCTTATACAGTGTACTTGGCAATCAGCCCCAGCATTTT.

The chain links TRBV27 to TRBJ1-1, with D perhaps matching TRBD1 (6 bases). The CDR3 has 12 amino acids. Germline V gene data show CDR1 as MNHEY and CDR2 as SMNVEV (reference sequence). The ends were cut back, 5 bases at V and 4 bases at J, with 8 bases in the middle. The CDR3 DNA reads TGTGCCAGCAGTCCAGGGGCCACTGAAGCTTTCTTT. Amino acids: CASSPGATEAFF.

As DNA, the CDR3 is TGCGCCAGCAGCCACGTACCGGGACAGGAAAGACAGCCCCAGCATTTT. Translating it yields CASSHVPGQERQPQHF. This chain connects TRBV4-1 to TRBJ1-5, with 8 nucleotides matching TRBD1. The CDR3 consists of 16 residues. V lost 3 bases, J lost 7 bases, and 11 bases stayed unmatched. The germline CDR1 and CDR2 sequences are MGHRA and YSYEKL.

The V call is TRBV15, the J call TRBJ2-7; D might be TRBD2 (6 bases). The V end was cut by 0 bases, the J end by 2 bases, with 14 bases between. Germline lookup yields CDR1 LNHNV and CDR2 YYDKDF (reference sequence). The CDR3 contains 16 residues. In DNA form, the CDR3 reads TGTGCCACCAGCAGAGATACTAGCCTCCGGACCTACGAGCAGTACTTC. Protein sequence: CATSRDTSLRTYEQYF. Full variable domain (missing parts from reference TRBV15 and TRBJ2-7): DAMVIQNPRYQVTQFGKPVTLSCSQTLNHNVMYWYQQKSSQAPKLLFHYYDKDFNNEADTPDNFQSRRPNTSFCFLDIRSPGLGDTAMYLCATSRDTSLRTYEQYFGPGTRLTVT.

The chain combines TRBV4-1 with TRBJ2-7; D might be TRBD1 (6 bases). Trimming removed 2 bases at V and 4 bases at J, with 18 bases between. The germline V gene has CDR1 MGHRA and CDR2 YSYEKL. CDR3 length equals 16 residues. The CDR3 region has the DNA TGCGCCAGCAGCCAAATCCAGAGGGGCAGGGGTTACGAGCAGTACTTC. This sequence encodes CASSQIQRGRGYEQYF.

This chain links TRBV6-5 with TRBJ1-2, with TRBD1 matching over 7 bases. The CDR3 has 14 residues. V was pared by 7 bases and J by 6 bases, with 11 bases of the junction left unmatched. Germline values: CDR1 MNHEY, CDR2 SVGAGI. CDR3 nucleotide sequence: TGTGCCAGCATTGGAGGGGGCAGTTATGATGGCTACACCTTC. This encodes CASIGGGSYDGYTF.

This chain joins TRBV7-9 and TRBJ1-2; TRBD1 is a possible D gene (5 bases). Deletions cut 5 bases from V and 8 bases from J, with 12 bases between. This CDR3 comprises 12 residues. The germline CDR1 and CDR2 sequences are SEHNR and FQNEAQ (reference sequence). CDR3 protein: CASSGGDRGYTF. CDR3 in DNA: TGTGCCAGCAGCGGGGGGGATCGGGGCTACACCTTC.

This clone was seen a single time. This chain joins TRBV7-9 and TRBJ1-1; TRBD1 might be the D (6 bases). The CDR3 contains 15 residues. V dropped 5 bases and J dropped 2 bases, with 15 bases sitting between them. Germline values: CDR1 SEHNR, CDR2 FQNEAQ (reference sequence). Written as DNA, the CDR3 is TGTGCCAGCAGCCCACCGGGGGGCCTAAACACTGAAGCTTTCTTT. Residues: CASSPPGGLNTEAFF.

V is TRBV30 and J is TRBJ2-2, with D possibly matching TRBD1 (5 bases). Germline V lookup: CDR1 GTSNPN, CDR2 SVGIG (reference sequence). Trimming shortened V by 2 bases and J by 3 bases, and 7 bases separated the two germline ends. The CDR3 length is 13 residues. CDR3 in amino acids: CAWSTRDTGELFF. In DNA form, the CDR3 reads TGTGCCTGGAGTACCAGGGACACCGGGGAGCTGTTTTTT.

This chain connects TRBV7-9 to TRBJ1-4; weak D call: TRBD1 (5 bases). The germline V and J ends were trimmed by 8 bases and 0 bases, with 16 bases remaining between them. This CDR3 has 16 amino acids. Looked up from germline, CDR1 is SEHNR and CDR2 is FQNEAQ (reference sequence). Written as DNA, the CDR3 is TGTGCCAGCGCTCAAATTCGGGGGTCAACTAATGAAAAACTGTTTTTT. Protein product: CASAQIRGSTNEKLFF.

The V call is TRBV15, the J call TRBJ2-4; D possibly corresponds to TRBD2 (7 bases). This CDR3 comprises 16 residues. CDR1 is LNHNV and CDR2 is YYDKDF in the germline V gene (reference sequence). Trimming took off 1 base at V and 6 bases at J, with 16 bases between the two ends. The CDR3 nucleotides read TGTGCCACCAGCAGAGGGGTCGGGGAGGGGGTAAACATTCAGTACTTC. Amino acid sequence: CATSRGVGEGVNIQYF.

The gene calls are TRBV28 and TRBJ1-2; 11 nucleotides match TRBD1. The CDR3 is 14 residues long. Germline V lookup: CDR1 MDHEN, CDR2 SYDVKM. The V and J ends lost 8 bases and 8 bases, in that order; junction bases with no gene match: 10. DNA of the CDR3: TGTGCCAGCCTAGGGACAGGGGGGTTGGAGGGCTACACCTTC. Protein product: CASLGTGGLEGYTF.

Comment on this clone: The same CDR3 also results from other DNA sequences found in this sample. V is TRBV5-6 and J is TRBJ2-4; D is unclear. CDR1 and CDR2 (germline): SGHDT, YYEEEE. With 0 bases removed from V and 3 bases from J, the gap between germline ends came to 10 bases. The CDR3 consists of 15 residues. DNA for the CDR3: TGTGCCAGCAGCTTGGCCAGGCTGGACAAAAACATTCAGTACTTC. Amino acid sequence: CASSLARLDKNIQYF.

The chain employs TRBV7-6 and TRBJ2-7; 10 bases match TRBD1. The CDR3 covers 15 residues. The germline V gene has CDR1 SGHVS and CDR2 FNYEAQ. The V and J ends lost 3 bases and 4 bases, in that order; junction bases with no gene match: 6. This CDR3 reads CASSFGTGDVYEQYF. CDR3 bases: TGTGCCAGCAGCTTCGGGACAGGGGACGTATACGAGCAGTACTTC.

This clone was seen more than once but under ten times. The chain joins TRBV6-6 to TRBJ2-7; 8 bases fit TRBD1. With V trimmed by 7 bases and J by 5 bases, 7 bases remained unmatched. Germline-derived CDR1 and CDR2 are MNHNY and SVGAGI (reference sequence). The CDR3 spans 13 residues. The CDR3 DNA follows: TGTGCCAGCATCCTGGACAGGGACAACGAGCAGTACTTC. This sequence encodes CASILDRDNEQYF.

The chain employs TRBV28 and TRBJ2-7; D is unresolved. The germline gives CDR1 MDHEN, CDR2 SYDVKM. V was trimmed by 5 bases and J by 3 bases, leaving 17 bases between them. The CDR3 contains 15 residues. The CDR3 reads CASSPGLGTVYEQYF. CDR3 in DNA: TGTGCCAGCAGTCCGGGTCTAGGAACCGTCTACGAGCAGTACTTC.

The chain recombines TRBV9 with TRBJ2-3; 10 nucleotides match TRBD2. With V trimmed by 2 bases and J by 4 bases, 7 bases remained unmatched. The CDR3 loop spans 16 amino acids. Germline CDR1 reads SGDLS; CDR2 reads YYNGEE. The CDR3, as DNA: TGTGCCAGCAGCGTGACTCCGAGCGGGGGGGCAGATACGCAGTATTTT. This encodes CASSVTPSGGADTQYF.

This chain uses TRBV28 with TRBJ2-3, with no clear D. Germline values: CDR1 MDHEN, CDR2 SYDVKM. The V gene lost 5 bases and the J gene lost 0 bases, with 6 bases spanning the gap. CDR3 size: 13 residues. As DNA, the CDR3 is TGTGCCAGCAGTATCCCTAGCACAGATACGCAGTATTTT. Protein: CASSIPSTDTQYF.

This clone has a single count. This chain connects TRBV7-9 to TRBJ1-2; TRBD1 aligns across 9 bases. Unmatched junction bases numbered 4, after V lost 5 bases and J lost 3 bases. This CDR3 has 14 residues. Germline CDR1 and CDR2: SEHNR and FQNEAQ (reference sequence). This CDR3 reads CASSAWDRDYGYTF. Written as DNA, the CDR3 is TGTGCCAGCAGCGCATGGGACAGGGACTATGGCTACACCTTC.

The chain combines TRBV7-8 with TRBJ1-1; D is possibly TRBD1 (5 bases). The CDR3 has 16 amino acids. CDR1 and CDR2 from the germline V gene are SGHVS and FQNEAQ. Trimming removed 2 bases from V and 0 bases from J, with 13 bases in between. CDR3 DNA: TGTGCCAGCAGCTTACTAACGGGGGGATTGAACACTGAAGCTTTCTTT. Translating gives CASSLLTGGLNTEAFF.

The V gene is TRBV6-1, the J gene TRBJ2-1; the match to TRBD2 covers 8 bases. Germline trimming cut 6 bases from V and 7 bases from J; bases unmatched to any gene: 8. Germline-derived CDR1 and CDR2 are MNHNS and SASEGT. The CDR3 runs 14 residues. DNA for the CDR3: TGTGCCAGCAGAGCCGGGAGGGCCGGAAATGAGCAGTTCTTC. Amino acid sequence: CASRAGRAGNEQFF.

This clone was observed a few times. The chain has TRBV5-1 and TRBJ2-2; a possible D gene is TRBD2 (6 bases). CDR1 and CDR2 from the germline V gene are SGHRS and YFSETQ. V was pared by 9 bases and J by 0 bases, with 9 bases between. This CDR3 is built from 13 residues. The CDR3 DNA reads TGCGCCAAGGGGACTTCGAACACCGGGGAGCTGTTTTTT. Amino acids: CAKGTSNTGELFF.

The chain combines TRBV28 with TRBJ1-2; 7 bases align to TRBD1. V lost 2 bases, J lost 4 bases, and 7 bases stayed unmatched. Per the germline V gene, CDR1 is MDHEN and CDR2 is SYDVKM. The CDR3 is 15 amino acids. The CDR3 here is CASSLVSGGSYGYTF. CDR3 sequence (DNA): TGTGCCAGCAGTTTAGTCTCAGGGGGTAGCTATGGCTACACCTTC.

This clone was seen only a few times. The gene calls are TRBV11-2 and TRBJ2-1, with 9 bases identical to TRBD2. The CDR3 contains 15 residues. The V and J ends lost 6 bases and 2 bases, in that order; junction bases with no gene match: 5. Germline V gene sequence: CDR1 SGHAT, CDR2 FQNNGV. CDR3 protein: CASRTSGMTYNEQFF. DNA for the CDR3: TGTGCCAGCAGGACTAGCGGAATGACCTACAATGAGCAGTTCTTC.

This clone was observed a handful of times. The chain joins TRBV27 to TRBJ2-3; maybe TRBD2 (6 bases). Per the germline V gene, CDR1 is MNHEY and CDR2 is SMNVEV (reference sequence). This CDR3 is 15 amino acids long. Trimming took off 6 bases at V and 5 bases at J, with 18 bases between the two ends. CDR3 region: CASSPLGGWEDTQYF. In DNA form, the CDR3 reads TGTGCCAGCAGCCCCCTCGGGGGATGGGAAGATACGCAGTATTTT.

The DNA of the CDR3 is TGCAGCGTTGGGGAGGACGGGTACAATGAGCAGTTCTTC. Its translation: CSVGEDGYNEQFF. The chain carries TRBV29-1 and TRBJ2-1; perhaps TRBD2 as D (6 bases). V lost 4 bases, J lost 4 bases, and 11 bases lay in between. CDR1 and CDR2 from the germline V gene are SQVTM and ANQGSEA. The CDR3 spans 13 residues.